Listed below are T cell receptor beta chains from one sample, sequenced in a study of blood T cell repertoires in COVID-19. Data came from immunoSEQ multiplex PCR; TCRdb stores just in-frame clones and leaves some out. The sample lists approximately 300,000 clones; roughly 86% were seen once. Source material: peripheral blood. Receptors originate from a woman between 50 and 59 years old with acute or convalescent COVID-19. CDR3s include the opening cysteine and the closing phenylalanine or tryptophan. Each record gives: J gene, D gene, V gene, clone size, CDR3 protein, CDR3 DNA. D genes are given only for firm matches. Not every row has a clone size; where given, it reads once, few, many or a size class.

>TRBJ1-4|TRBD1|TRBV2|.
CASSDDRGRTPTNEKLFF
TGTGCCAGCAGTGATGACAGGGGGCGAACACCAACTAATGAAAAACTGTTTTTT
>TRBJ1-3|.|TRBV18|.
CASSRGQPGNTIYF
TGTGCCAGCTCAAGAGGACAGCCTGGAAACACCATATATTTT
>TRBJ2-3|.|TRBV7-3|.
CASSLGAMGSTDTQYF
TGTGCCAGCAGCTTAGGGGCTATGGGTTCCACAGATACGCAGTATTTT
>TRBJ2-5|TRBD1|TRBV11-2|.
CASSTGGRQTQYF
TGTGCCAGCAGCACAGGGGGCCGGCAGACCCAGTACTTC
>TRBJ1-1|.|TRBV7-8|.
CASSPSLRGHTEAFF
TGTGCCAGCAGCCCCTCACTCCGCGGGCACACTGAAGCTTTCTTT
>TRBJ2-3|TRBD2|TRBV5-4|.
CASSSTSGRVDTQYF
TGTGCCAGCAGCTCGACTAGCGGGAGGGTAGATACGCAGTATTTT
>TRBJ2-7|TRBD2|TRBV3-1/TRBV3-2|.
CASSPASGAYEQYF
TGTGCCAGCAGCCCGGCTAGCGGAGCCTACGAGCAGTACTTC
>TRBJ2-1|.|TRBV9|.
CASSPRQDASYNEQFF
TGTGCCAGCAGCCCCAGACAGGACGCCTCCTACAATGAGCAGTTCTTC
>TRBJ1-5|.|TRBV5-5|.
CASSLAGRPQHF
TGTGCCAGCAGCTTGGCGGGAAGGCCCCAGCATTTT
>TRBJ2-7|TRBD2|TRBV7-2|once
CASSSTSGGPYEQYF
TGTGCCAGCAGTTCGACTAGCGGGGGGCCCTACGAGCAGTACTTC
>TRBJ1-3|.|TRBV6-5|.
CASRGSGSGNTIYF
TGTGCCAGCAGAGGCAGCGGGAGTGGAAACACCATATATTTT
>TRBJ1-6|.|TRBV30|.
CACQGRNNSPLHF
TGTGCCTGCCAGGGAAGAAATAATTCACCCCTCCACTTT
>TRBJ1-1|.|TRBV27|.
CASSLKQSRPEAFF
TGTGCCAGCAGTTTAAAACAGAGTCGACCTGAAGCTTTCTTT
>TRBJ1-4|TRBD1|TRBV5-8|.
CASSSLRDRGREKLFF
TGTGCCAGCAGCTCACTCCGGGACAGGGGGCGGGAAAAACTGTTTTTT
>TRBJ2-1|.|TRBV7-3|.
CASSLSHRTGGNEQFF
TGTGCCAGCAGCTTAAGTCACCGGACCGGCGGGAATGAGCAGTTCTTC
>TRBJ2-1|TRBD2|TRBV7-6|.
CASSLAIEGGPRNEQFF
TGTGCCAGCAGCTTAGCGATAGAGGGAGGGCCCAGGAATGAGCAGTTCTTC
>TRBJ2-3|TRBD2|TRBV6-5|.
CASSYSGERGDTQYF
TGTGCCAGCAGTTACTCGGGGGAGCGGGGAGATACGCAGTATTTT
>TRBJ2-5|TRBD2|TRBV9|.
CASSSTGTSGRLRETQYF
TGTGCCAGCAGCTCCACCGGGACTAGCGGGAGACTAAGGGAGACCCAGTACTTC
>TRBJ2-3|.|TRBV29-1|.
CSVGMGAGAADTQYF
TGCAGCGTTGGGATGGGGGCGGGCGCAGCAGATACGCAGTATTTT
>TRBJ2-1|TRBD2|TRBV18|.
CASSYGTSGRTGNEQFF
TGTGCCAGCTCATATGGGACTAGCGGGAGGACCGGGAATGAGCAGTTCTTC
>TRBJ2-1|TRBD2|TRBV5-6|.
CASSFSTSGNVNEQFF
TGTGCCAGCAGCTTTTCGACTAGCGGGAATGTCAATGAGCAGTTCTTC
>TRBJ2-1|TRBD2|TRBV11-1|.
CASSPRVAGGLHEQFF
TGTGCCAGCAGCCCCCGGGTAGCGGGAGGGTTGCATGAGCAGTTCTTC
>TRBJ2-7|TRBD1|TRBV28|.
CASSSGQGYSYEQYF
TGTGCCAGCAGTTCGGGACAGGGTTACTCCTACGAGCAGTACTTC
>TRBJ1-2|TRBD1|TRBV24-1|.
CATSAGTGLNYGYTF
TGTGCCACCAGTGCCGGGACAGGACTAAACTATGGCTACACCTTC
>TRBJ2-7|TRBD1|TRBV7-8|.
CASSLRTGGEQYF
TGTGCCAGCAGCTTGAGGACAGGGGGCGAGCAGTACTTC
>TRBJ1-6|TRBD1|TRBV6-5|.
CASRPPQGYNSPLHF
TGTGCCAGCAGACCCCCACAGGGGTATAATTCACCCCTCCACTTT
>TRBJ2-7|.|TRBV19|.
CASSEYTSYEQYF
TGTGCCAGTAGTGAATACACCTCCTACGAGCAGTACTTC
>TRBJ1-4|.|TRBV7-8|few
CASSFRSGSEKLFF
TGTGCCAGCAGCTTCAGGTCTGGTAGTGAAAAACTGTTTTTT
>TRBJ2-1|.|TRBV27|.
CASSRPGQGPAGGINEQFF
TGTGCCAGCAGTCGACCGGGACAGGGTCCAGCGGGAGGGATTAATGAGCAGTTCTTC
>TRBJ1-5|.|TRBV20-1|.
CSASSRGSNQPQHF
TGCAGTGCTAGTTCTAGGGGTAGCAATCAGCCCCAGCATTTT
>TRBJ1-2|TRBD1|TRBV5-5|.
CASSFSYGQGDLYTF
TGTGCCAGCAGCTTTAGTTACGGACAGGGGGATTTATACACCTTC
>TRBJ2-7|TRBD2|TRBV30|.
CAWSVLFPSGSEYEQYF
TGTGCCTGGAGTGTACTGTTCCCTAGCGGGAGTGAGTACGAGCAGTACTTC
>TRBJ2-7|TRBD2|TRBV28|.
CASRVGTSGFSSYEQYF
TGTGCCAGCAGAGTCGGGACTAGCGGGTTTAGCTCCTACGAGCAGTACTTC
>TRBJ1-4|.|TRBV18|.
CASSPETATNEKLFF
TGTGCCAGCTCACCGGAGACCGCAACTAATGAAAAACTGTTTTTT
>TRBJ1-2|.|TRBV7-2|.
CASSPSGNYGYTF
TGTGCCAGCAGCCCCTCGGGGAACTATGGCTACACCTTC
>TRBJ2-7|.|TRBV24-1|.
CATSDPGLPYEQYF
TGTGCCACCAGTGACCCGGGACTTCCCTACGAGCAGTACTTC
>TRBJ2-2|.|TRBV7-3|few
CASSFISTGELFF
TGTGCCAGCAGCTTTATTTCCACCGGGGAGCTGTTTTTT
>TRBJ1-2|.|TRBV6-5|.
CASRITGNYGYTF
TGTGCCAGCAGGATCACAGGGAACTATGGCTACACCTTC
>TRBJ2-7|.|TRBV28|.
CASSSDYVYSYEQYF
TGTGCCAGCAGTTCGGACTACGTTTATAGCTACGAGCAGTACTTC
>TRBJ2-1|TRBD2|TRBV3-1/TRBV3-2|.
CASSLGLAGYNEQFF
TGTGCCAGCAGCCTGGGACTAGCGGGCTACAATGAGCAGTTCTTC
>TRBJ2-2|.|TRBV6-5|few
CASSYDLYTGELFF
TGTGCCAGCAGTTACGACTTATACACCGGGGAGCTGTTTTTT
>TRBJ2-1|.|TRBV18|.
CASSPLQVAGKYNEQFF
TGTGCCAGCTCACCACTTCAGGTGGCAGGGAAGTACAATGAGCAGTTCTTC
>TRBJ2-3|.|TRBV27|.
CASSLAREADTQYF
TGTGCCAGCAGTTTAGCCAGGGAAGCAGATACGCAGTATTTT
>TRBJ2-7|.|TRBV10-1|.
CASTRCSHEQYF
TGCGCCAGCACCAGGTGTTCCCACGAGCAGTACTTC
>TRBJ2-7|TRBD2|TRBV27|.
CASSASPGLATYEQYF
TGTGCCAGCAGTGCGTCCCCGGGACTAGCCACCTACGAGCAGTACTTC
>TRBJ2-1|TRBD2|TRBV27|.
CASSPGLVIEQFF
TGTGCCAGCAGCCCGGGACTAGTGATTGAGCAGTTCTTC
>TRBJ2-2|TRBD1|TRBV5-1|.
CASSLNRGFNPGELFF
TGCGCCAGCAGCTTAAACAGGGGTTTTAACCCCGGGGAGCTGTTTTTT
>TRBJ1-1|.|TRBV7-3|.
CASSLPPRHTNTEAFF
TGTGCCAGCAGCTTACCACCCAGACACACGAACACTGAAGCTTTCTTT
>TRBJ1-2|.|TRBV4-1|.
CASSQAEGVGYGYTF
TGCGCCAGCAGCCAAGCCGAGGGGGTGGGCTATGGCTACACCTTC
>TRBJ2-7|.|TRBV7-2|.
CASSPVVGGPIQYF
TGTGCCAGCAGCCCAGTAGTGGGAGGCCCCATACAGTACTTC
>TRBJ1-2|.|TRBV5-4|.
CASRLGREGEGYTF
TGTGCCAGCAGGCTCGGAAGGGAAGGGGAAGGCTACACCTTC
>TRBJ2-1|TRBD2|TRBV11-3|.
CASSSFPGLADEQFF
TGTGCCAGCAGCTCCTTCCCGGGACTAGCCGATGAGCAGTTCTTC